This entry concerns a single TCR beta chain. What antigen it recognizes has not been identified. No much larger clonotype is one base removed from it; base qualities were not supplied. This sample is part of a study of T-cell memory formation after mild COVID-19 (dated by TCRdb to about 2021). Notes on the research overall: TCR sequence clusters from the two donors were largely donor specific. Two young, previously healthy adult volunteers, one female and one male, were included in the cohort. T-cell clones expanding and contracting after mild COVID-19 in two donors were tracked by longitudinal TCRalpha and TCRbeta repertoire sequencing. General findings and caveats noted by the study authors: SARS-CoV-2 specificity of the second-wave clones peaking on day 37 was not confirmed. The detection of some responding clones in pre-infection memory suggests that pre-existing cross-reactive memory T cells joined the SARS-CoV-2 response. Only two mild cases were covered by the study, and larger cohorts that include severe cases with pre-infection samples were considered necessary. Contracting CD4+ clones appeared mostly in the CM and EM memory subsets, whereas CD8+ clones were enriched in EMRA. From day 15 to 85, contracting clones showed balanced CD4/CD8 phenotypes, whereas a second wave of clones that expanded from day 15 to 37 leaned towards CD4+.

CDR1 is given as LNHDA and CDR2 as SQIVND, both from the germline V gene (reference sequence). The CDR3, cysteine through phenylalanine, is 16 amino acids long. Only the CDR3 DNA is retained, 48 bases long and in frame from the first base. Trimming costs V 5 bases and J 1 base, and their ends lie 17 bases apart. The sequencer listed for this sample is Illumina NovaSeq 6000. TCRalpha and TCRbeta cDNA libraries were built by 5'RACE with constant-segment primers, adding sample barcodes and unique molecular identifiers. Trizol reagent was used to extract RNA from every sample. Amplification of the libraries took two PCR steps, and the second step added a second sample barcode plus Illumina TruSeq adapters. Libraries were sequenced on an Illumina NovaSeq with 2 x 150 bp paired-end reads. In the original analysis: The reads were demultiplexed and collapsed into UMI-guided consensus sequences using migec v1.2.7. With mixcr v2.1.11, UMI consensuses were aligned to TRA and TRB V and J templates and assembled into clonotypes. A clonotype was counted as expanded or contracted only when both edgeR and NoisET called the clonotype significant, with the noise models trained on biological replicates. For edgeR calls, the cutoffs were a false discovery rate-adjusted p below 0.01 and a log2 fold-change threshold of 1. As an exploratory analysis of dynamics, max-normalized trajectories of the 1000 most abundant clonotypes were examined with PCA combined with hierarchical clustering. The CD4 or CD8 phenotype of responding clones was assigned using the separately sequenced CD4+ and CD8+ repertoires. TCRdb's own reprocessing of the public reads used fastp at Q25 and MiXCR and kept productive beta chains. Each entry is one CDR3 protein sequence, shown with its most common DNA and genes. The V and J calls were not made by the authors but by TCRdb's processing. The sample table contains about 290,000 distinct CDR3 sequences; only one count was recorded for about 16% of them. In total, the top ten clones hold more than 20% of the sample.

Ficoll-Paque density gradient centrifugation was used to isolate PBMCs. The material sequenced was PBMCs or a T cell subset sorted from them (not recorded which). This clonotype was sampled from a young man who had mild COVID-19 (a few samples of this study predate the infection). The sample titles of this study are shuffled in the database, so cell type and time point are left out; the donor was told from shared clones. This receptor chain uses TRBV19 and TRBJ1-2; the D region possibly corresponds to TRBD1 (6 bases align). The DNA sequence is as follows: TGTGCCAGTAGTTCTCGAACAGGGACCTATAACTATGGCTACACCTTC. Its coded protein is CASSSRTGTYNYGYTF.